This TCR beta chain comes out of a study of control samples from healthy donors and cancer patients. Sequencing was performed with immunoSEQ multiplex PCR; in TCRdb, only in-frame clones are kept and a portion is missing. The sample carries around 180,000 clones, around 88% recorded once. Sample: blood. This receptor was identified in a woman aged 30 to 39 in good health.

The CDR3 DNA sequence: TGCAGCGTTGTTCAGGGATTTGACTATGGCTACACCTTC. This sequence encodes CSVVQGFDYGYTF. This chain connects TRBV29-1 to TRBJ1-2, with D maybe TRBD1 (5 bases). Germline loops: CDR1 SQVTM, CDR2 ANQGSEA. The V and J ends lost 4 bases and 3 bases respectively, with 12 bases between them. The CDR3 length is 13 residues.